The present TCR beta chain was sequenced within a study of T-cell reconstitution after alpha-beta-depleted transplantation in children. This clonotype was detected only a few times. Its target is not known. J lost 4 bases, V lost 4 bases, and 9 bases had no gene match. This CDR3 is 15 amino acids long. The germline gives CDR1 SGHRS, CDR2 YFSETQ. As it was prepared, the TCRbeta library received unique molecular identifiers. Via MiXCR, TCRdb re-called the PCR reads, giving one row per CDR3 protein. The top ten hold about 20% of the sample, which has 90,000 to 100,000 distinct CDR3 sequences, more than 20% seen once. Notes on the study in general: The origin of alpha-beta T cells about two months after transplant was reportedly several hundred expanded graft clones.

Sequencing used PBMCs, obtained before TCRalphabeta/CD19-depleted stem cell transplant. This sequence originates from a boy under 10 years old with acute lymphoblastic leukemia, due to receive a stem cell transplant. This chain links TRBV5-1 with TRBJ2-5; 8 nucleotides align to TRBD2. CDR3 nucleotides: TGCGCCAGCAGCCGGCTTACTAGCGGAGGAGAGACCCAGTACTTC. Amino acids: CASSRLTSGGETQYF.